This T cell receptor beta chain was sequenced for a study of OX40 agonist ivuxolimab in advanced cancers. Profiled with immunoSEQ multiplex PCR; TCRdb holds only in-frame clones, not every one. The sample shows roughly 70,000 clones, around 85% of them seen only once. Trimming took off 6 bases at V and 0 bases at J, with 13 bases between the two ends. Germline loops: CDR1 MNHNY, CDR2 SVGAGI (reference sequence). This CDR3 comprises 15 residues. This TCR came from an adult with an advanced solid tumor such as melanoma, head and neck, liver or kidney cancer. The chain employs TRBV6-6 and TRBJ2-3, with D perhaps given as TRBD1 or TRBD2 (5 bases each). The input for sequencing was CD4+ or CD8+ T cells sorted from blood, taken in a trial of the OX40 agonist ivuxolimab. The CDR3 loop reads CASRGTDRSTDTQYF. Written as DNA, the CDR3 is TGTGCCAGCAGAGGGACCGATCGTAGCACAGATACGCAGTATTTT.